What follows are 5 T cell receptor beta chains derived from one specimen sequenced in a study of PD-L1 blockade in urothelial cancer (dated 2017 in TCRdb). Preparation of the library involved the immunoSEQ multiplex PCR assay. In its TCRdb copy, this immuneACCESS table keeps in-frame sequences only and misses some clones. Where compared with another copy, unresolved V genes explain less than half of these, and the others have no known cause. The sample records about 45,000 clones, approximately 88% of which are singletons. The ten largest account for 3.5% to 5% of the sample. The sequences come from PBMCs, collected around atezolizumab (anti-PD-L1) treatment. These receptors were collected from a man aged 80 or over with urothelial cancer.

The rearrangement links TRBV5-1 to TRBJ1-4, with D perhaps matching TRBD1 (5 bases). V was trimmed by 3 bases and J by 12 bases, leaving 9 bases between them. This CDR3 spans 11 amino acids. The V gene's germline CDR1 is SGHRS and CDR2 YFSETQ. This CDR3 is CASSSGKELFF. In DNA, the CDR3 is TGCGCCAGCAGCTCAGGGAAGGAACTGTTTTTT.

This clone has just one count. V usage is TRBV19 and J usage is TRBJ2-3; maybe TRBD2 (6 bases). Germline V gene data show CDR1 as LNHDA and CDR2 as SQIVND (reference sequence). This CDR3 region has 15 residues. The germline V and J ends were trimmed by 2 bases and 3 bases, with 12 bases remaining between them. The DNA of the CDR3 is TGTGCCAGTAGTATAACTAGCCCTGTGACAGATACGCAGTATTTT. It translates to CASSITSPVTDTQYF.

The chain couples TRBV11-2 to TRBJ2-5; D is unresolved. V gave up 0 bases and J gave up 7 bases, with 9 bases separating them. Germline V gene sequence: CDR1 SGHAT, CDR2 FQNNGV. The CDR3 spans 13 residues. Written as DNA, the CDR3 is TGTGCCAGCAGCTTAGATCGTTACGGGACCCAGTACTTC. Translated: CASSLDRYGTQYF.

The count of this clone is one. The V and J genes are TRBV5-1 and TRBJ2-3; possibly TRBD2 for D (6 bases). From germline, CDR1 is SGHRS and CDR2 YFSETQ. CDR3 length: 15 amino acids. Trimming cost V 2 bases and J 1 base, with 11 bases left between them. CDR3 sequence: CASSFLIAGTDTQYF. The CDR3 coding sequence is TGCGCCAGCAGCTTCTTGATAGCGGGCACAGATACGCAGTATTTT.

V gene TRBV30 combines with J gene TRBJ1-3, with D unclear. With 4 bases removed from V and 0 bases from J, the gap between germline ends came to 13 bases. Germline CDR1 GTSNPN, CDR2 SVGIG (reference sequence). The length of the CDR3 is 15 residues. The CDR3 nucleotides read TGTGCCTGGAAAGTAGAACAGTACTCTGGAAACACCATATATTTT. This translates into CAWKVEQYSGNTIYF.